This T cell receptor (beta chain) was retrieved from a study of blood T cell repertoires in COVID-19. Study-level information: COVID-19 samples, acute and convalescent, were from the United States, Italy and Spain. The analysed material was cDNA or gDNA that came from T cells, B-cell-depleted T cells, or PBMCs.

The CDR3 loop spans 14 amino acids. In germline, CDR1 is SGHRS, CDR2 YFSETQ. The trim removed 3 bases at V and 7 bases at J, leaving 5 bases unmatched. Authors' data handling: Using reference gene primer amplification, nucleated cell counts were estimated. Here immunoSEQ multiplex PCR was the method, and the copy in TCRdb shows in-frame clones only, minus some. D and trimming were read from the DNA, whereas the V and J calls and clone size are those reported in that table. The data show approximately 30,000 clones, more than 70% seen once. The sequenced sample was peripheral blood. This sequence joins TRBV5-1 and TRBJ1-5; TRBD1 agrees at 9 bases. This TCR was recovered from a human donor in a cohort sampled during active COVID-19. CDR3 nucleotides: TGCGCCAGCAGCTCCGGGACAGGGCAACAGCCCCAGCATTTT. Amino acids: CASSSGTGQQPQHF.